This TCR beta chain is from a study of T cells in Graves' hyperthyroidism and ophthalmopathy. The study, taken as a whole, reports: Blood shared most expanded thyroid clonotypes above 0.001.

The germline CDR1 and CDR2 sequences are MNHNY and SVGAGI (reference sequence). V lost 1 base and J 14 bases, leaving 15 bases between the germline ends. The CDR3 length is 14 residues. Amplified regions were TCR beta CDR3 sequences from RNA transcripts. When the TCR CDR3 underwent first-round RT-PCR, the HTBI primer set was used. One entry per CDR3 protein, called by TCRdb with MiXCR from the multiplex PCR reads. The sample lists 500,000 to 650,000 distinct CDR3 sequences, just under 20% occurring once. This clonotype was seen a handful of times. The antigen is unknown. This chain joins TRBV6-6 and TRBJ1-6, with D uncertain. Sequenced sample: blood. This clonotype was obtained from a man aged 40-55 years with Graves' ophthalmopathy. The DNA for the CDR3 is TGTGCCAGCAGTTACTTATCGATGGTGGGTTCCCTCCACTTT. As protein: CASSYLSMVGSLHF.